The 10 T cell receptor beta chains given below trace back to one sample, sequenced in a study of T cell changes during pregnancy in multiple sclerosis. Assay: immunoSEQ multiplex PCR; the TCRdb copy retains only in-frame clones and omits some. The sample contains about 98,000 clones, about 92% of which appear only once. Sequenced material: peripheral blood, taken after pregnancy. The source of these receptors is a female donor in good health, enrolled as a control in a pregnancy study.

The J gene is TRBJ1-1, the V gene TRBV2; D gene unclear. Germline V gene data show CDR1 as SNHLY and CDR2 as FYNNEI. This CDR3 has 15 residues. Trimming shortened V by 5 bases and J by 1 base, and 14 bases separated the two germline ends. The DNA of the CDR3 is TGTGCCAGCAGTCCCCTGGAGGGTCAGAACACTGAAGCTTTCTTT. Its translation is CASSPLEGQNTEAFF.

This clone was picked up one time. This sequence joins TRBV19 and TRBJ1-5; D is perhaps TRBD1 (5 bases). Germline loops: CDR1 LNHDA, CDR2 SQIVND (reference sequence). The CDR3 is 17 residues long. Trimming cost V 3 bases and J 1 base, with 16 bases left between them. The CDR3 DNA follows: TGTGCCAGTAGTATTGTGCCCGGGGGTTTCAGCAATCAGCCCCAGCATTTT. It is translated as CASSIVPGGFSNQPQHF.

This clone was counted a single time. The chain joins TRBV7-9 to TRBJ2-1; TRBD2 is a possible D gene (7 bases). Trimming cost V 5 bases and J 7 bases, with 18 bases left between them. CDR1 SEHNR and CDR2 FQNEAQ come from the germline V gene (reference sequence). There are 15 residues in the CDR3. The CDR3 DNA follows: TGTGCCAGCAGCCGCCCTGGGGGGGCCACAAATGAGCAGTTCTTC. Protein: CASSRPGGATNEQFF.

The CDR3 DNA sequence: TGTGCCAGCAGCCCGAACAGGGGTGTGAGGCAGCCCCAGCATTTT. Its protein product is CASSPNRGVRQPQHF. This chain connects TRBV6-5 to TRBJ1-5, with 7 bases that match TRBD1. The CDR3 length is 15 residues. J was trimmed by 7 bases and V by 6 bases; bases with no gene match: 12. Per the germline V gene, CDR1 is MNHEY and CDR2 is SVGAGI.

The gene calls are TRBV28 and TRBJ2-7; weak D call: TRBD2 (5 bases). Trimming cost V 4 bases and J 1 base, with 14 bases left between them. The length of the CDR3 is 15 residues. CDR1 MDHEN and CDR2 SYDVKM come from the germline V gene. The CDR3 region is CASSSVAGISYEQYF. CDR3 sequence (DNA): TGTGCCAGCAGTTCCGTGGCGGGCATATCCTACGAGCAGTACTTC.

The chain recombines TRBV23-1 with TRBJ1-5, with 8 bases that match TRBD1. TRBV23-1 is known as an ORF, though its function is uncertain. There are 16 residues in the CDR3. V lost 1 base to trimming and J lost 4 bases; unmatched junction nucleotides: 6. The CDR3 region is CASSQFGQGPNQPQHF. The CDR3 nucleotides read TGCGCCAGCAGTCAATTTGGACAGGGTCCGAATCAGCCCCAGCATTTT.

V gene TRBV30 combines with J gene TRBJ1-2; D unresolved. The CDR3 extends over 14 amino acids. Germline V gene lookup returns CDR1 GTSNPN and CDR2 SVGIG (reference sequence). Trimming removed 3 bases at V and 4 bases at J, with 15 bases between. Here the CDR3 DNA reads TGTGCCTGGAGAGGAGACCGCCGAGCCTATGGCTACACCTTC. Its translation: CAWRGDRRAYGYTF.

The rearrangement joins TRBV28 to TRBJ1-1, with 7 positions matching TRBD1. CDR3 length: 14 residues. CDR1 and CDR2 (germline): MDHEN, SYDVKM. Unmatched junction bases numbered 11, after V lost 6 bases and J lost 7 bases. The CDR3 here is CASSEGTVRDEAFF. The CDR3 DNA sequence: TGTGCCAGCAGCGAAGGGACAGTTAGAGATGAAGCTTTCTTT.

The CDR3: CASSLRASGVPYEQYF. The CDR3 DNA sequence: TGTGCCAGCAGCCTCCGGGCTAGCGGGGTTCCCTACGAGCAGTACTTC. The chain links TRBV5-6 to TRBJ2-7, with 9 bases identical to TRBD2. CDR1 is SGHDT and CDR2 is YYEEEE in the germline V gene. CDR3 length equals 16 residues. With V trimmed by 4 bases and J by 2 bases, 10 bases remained unmatched. The full variable domain, its missing parts supplied by reference TRBV5-6 and TRBJ2-7, is DAGVTQSPTHLIKTRGQQVTLRCSPKSGHDTVSWYQQALGQGPQFIFQYYEEEERQRGNFPDRFSGHQFPNYSSELNVNALLLGDSALYLCASSLRASGVPYEQYFGPGTRLTVT.

The CDR3 spells CASSFLGAGPQHF. The CDR3 DNA reads as TGTGCCAGCAGCTTTTTGGGCGCGGGGCCCCAGCATTTT. The V gene is TRBV5-6, the J gene TRBJ1-5; no clear D gene. This CDR3 comprises 13 residues. The V and J ends lost 2 bases and 9 bases respectively, with 12 bases between them. CDR1 and CDR2 from the germline V gene are SGHDT and YYEEEE.